The 18 T cell receptor beta chains presented below share a single source sample, sequenced in a study of T cell changes during pregnancy in multiple sclerosis. Sequencing used immunoSEQ multiplex PCR; TCRdb keeps in-frame clones, though not all of them. The sample holds about 98,000 clones, 92% seen once. This sample comprised peripheral blood, obtained after pregnancy. Source of these receptors: a female donor in good health, enrolled as a control in a pregnancy study.

The CDR3 bases are TGTGCCAGCAGTGTGGACAGGGCGGGCACCGGGGAGCTGTTTTTT. Translating gives CASSVDRAGTGELFF. This chain joins TRBV2 and TRBJ2-2, with TRBD1 matching 8 bases. V lost 4 bases and J lost 4; bases outside the gene matches: 5. The CDR3 has 15 residues. Germline CDR1 is SNHLY and CDR2 is FYNNEI.

About this clone itself: Other nucleotide sequences in the sample specify the same CDR3. V usage is TRBV5-4 and J usage is TRBJ1-1; D gene uncertain. Per the germline V gene, CDR1 is SGHNT and CDR2 is YYREEE (reference sequence). The V and J ends lost 5 bases and 3 bases respectively, with 14 bases between them. The CDR3 extends over 14 amino acids. In DNA, the CDR3 is TGTGCCAGCAGACTTGGTGCGGGCGACACTGAAGCTTTCTTT. Protein product: CASRLGAGDTEAFF.

The chain links TRBV29-1 to TRBJ2-1, with TRBD1 identical over 8 bases. Germline CDR1 and CDR2: SQVTM and ANQGSEA. J gave up 5 bases and V 7 bases, and 4 bases lay outside the gene matches. The CDR3 is made up of 12 amino acids. CDR3 in amino acids: CSGGQDNNEQFF. The CDR3 DNA reads as TGCAGCGGGGGACAGGACAACAATGAGCAGTTCTTC.

This clone was picked up a small number of times. V gene TRBV30 combines with J gene TRBJ1-1, with a possible D match to TRBD1 (5 bases). V dropped 0 bases and J dropped 0 bases, with 11 bases sitting between them. CDR3 length equals 15 residues. Germline assignment: CDR1 GTSNPN and CDR2 SVGIG (reference sequence). As DNA, the CDR3 is TGTGCCTGGAGTGTACCGCAGGGCATGAACACTGAAGCTTTCTTT. Translated: CAWSVPQGMNTEAFF.

This clone showed up just once. In DNA form, the CDR3 reads TGTGCCAGCTGGACTAGCGGGGGGGTTCCCACAGATACGCAGTATTTT. It translates to CASWTSGGVPTDTQYF. V usage is TRBV28 and J usage is TRBJ2-3; TRBD2 matches at 15 bases. V shed 8 bases, J shed 2 bases, and the junction held 5 bases outside the gene matches. The CDR3 runs 16 residues. The germline V gene has CDR1 MDHEN and CDR2 SYDVKM.

The chain uses TRBV15 and TRBJ1-4, with a tentative D call TRBD1 (6 bases). Deletions cut 1 base from V and 8 bases from J, with 17 bases between. This CDR3 spans 16 amino acids. Looked up from germline, CDR1 is LNHNV and CDR2 is YYDKDF (reference sequence). Written as DNA, the CDR3 is TGTGCCACCAGCAGAGCTTTAACAGGGTCGGGAGAAAAACTGTTTTTT. Its translation is CATSRALTGSGEKLFF.

This chain links TRBV5-1 with TRBJ1-1, with 11 nucleotides matching TRBD1. Germline trimming cut 4 bases from V and 5 bases from J; bases unmatched to any gene: 7. CDR3 length: 15 residues. CDR1 is SGHRS, CDR2 YFSETQ, per germline. CDR3 sequence reads: CASSPTGQGATEAFF. As DNA, the CDR3 is TGCGCCAGCAGCCCAACCGGACAGGGGGCAACTGAAGCTTTCTTT.

This rearrangement joins TRBV30 to TRBJ1-2; no firm D call. In germline, CDR1 is GTSNPN, CDR2 SVGIG (reference sequence). This CDR3 is built from 15 residues. V was shortened by 1 base and J by 5 bases, with 17 bases between the two germline ends. This CDR3 is CAWSDPPKRRYGYTF. DNA of the CDR3: TGTGCCTGGAGTGACCCGCCCAAAAGGAGGTATGGCTACACCTTC. The entire variable domain, with the rest obtained from reference TRBV30 and TRBJ1-2, is as follows: SQTIHQWPATLVQPVGSPLSLECTVEGTSNPNLYWYRQAAGRGLQLLFYSVGIGQISSEVPQNLSASRPQDRQFILSSKKLLLSDSGFYLCAWSDPPKRRYGYTFGSGTRLTVV.

The V gene is TRBV27, the J gene TRBJ2-3; 10 bases agree with TRBD1. Germline CDR1 and CDR2: MNHEY and SMNVEV (reference sequence). Trimming removed 5 bases from V and 3 bases from J; junction bases left unmatched: 8. This CDR3 comprises 16 residues. CDR3 residues: CASSLIRDRGTDTQYF. CDR3 coding DNA: TGTGCCAGCAGTCTGATCCGGGACAGGGGTACAGATACGCAGTATTTT.

In this sample, this clone turned up once. The V call is TRBV5-1, the J call TRBJ2-3; no clear D gene. V was pared by 0 bases and J by 5 bases, with 4 bases between. The CDR3 consists of 12 residues. The germline gives CDR1 SGHRS, CDR2 YFSETQ. The CDR3 protein is CASSLAGDTQYF. The DNA for the CDR3 is TGCGCCAGCAGCTTGGCCGGAGATACGCAGTATTTT.

This clone was seen just once. The conserved final phenylalanine or tryptophan is absent from the CDR3, which likely points to a read error. The DNA is left out, because the CDR3 cannot be placed on it with certainty; the CDR3 is given as TCRdb lists it. This rearrangement joins TRBV5-8 to TRBJ2-7; no DNA check was done on the table's D call, TRBD2. The CDR3 comprises 11 residues, both ends counted. Per the germline V gene, CDR1 is SGHTS and CDR2 is YDEGEE. The CDR3 is CASSPPPVREI.

This rearrangement joins TRBV23-1 to TRBJ1-1, with 9 bases identical to TRBD1. TRBV23-1 belongs to the ORF category, with a function that is uncertain. This CDR3 spans 19 amino acids. J gave up 0 bases and V 2 bases, and 13 bases lay outside the gene matches. The CDR3 DNA reads TGCGCCAGCAGTCAAGGGGACAGGGAGAGACAGCCTTTGAACACTGAAGCTTTCTTT. It translates to CASSQGDRERQPLNTEAFF.

In DNA, the CDR3 is TGTGCCAGCAGTGAATTCGGGAACACTGAAGCTTTCTTT. Protein product: CASSEFGNTEAFF. The chain uses TRBV2 and TRBJ1-1; D gene unclear. Trimming left V 2 bases short and J 1 base short, with 5 bases between. CDR3 size: 13 residues. Germline-derived CDR1 and CDR2 are SNHLY and FYNNEI. Filled out from reference TRBV2 and TRBJ1-1, the complete variable domain reads EPEVTQTPSHQVTQMGQEVILRCVPISNHLYFYWYRQILGQKVEFLVSFYNNEISEKSEIFDDQFSVERPDGSNFTLKIRSTKLEDSAMYFCASSEFGNTEAFFGQGTRLTVV.

The J gene is TRBJ1-3, the V gene TRBV13; 7 bases agree with TRBD1. The CDR3 consists of 14 residues. The ends lost 6 bases at V and 3 bases at J; junction bases unmatched: 5. Germline V gene data show CDR1 as PRHDT and CDR2 as FYEKMQ (reference sequence). This chain's CDR3 is CASRTQGSGNTIYF. The CDR3 bases are TGTGCCAGCAGGACACAGGGGAGTGGAAACACCATATATTTT.

The chain employs TRBV21-1 and TRBJ2-2; the D call of TRBD1 is as the table states it, not checked on the DNA. TRBV21-1 is tagged as a pseudogene. The CDR3 covers 18 residues. The CDR3 DNA is TGTGCCAGCAGCATACAAACGAGGACAGGGGTGGACACCGGGGAGCTGTTTTTT. Translating it yields CASSIQTRTGVDTGELFF.

The chain employs TRBV27 and TRBJ1-4, with D possibly TRBD1 on 5 matching bases. V lost 5 bases, J lost 0 bases, and 13 bases lay in between. The CDR3 runs 16 residues. Per the germline V gene, CDR1 is MNHEY and CDR2 is SMNVEV (reference sequence). The CDR3 DNA follows: TGTGCCAGCAGTCCTGGAGGGGCCGCAACTAATGAAAAACTGTTTTTT. It specifies CASSPGGAATNEKLFF. Together with reference TRBV27 and TRBJ1-4, the CDR3 gives the full variable domain: EAQVTQNPRYLITVTGKKLTVTCSQNMNHEYMSWYRQDPGLGLRQIYYSMNVEVTDKGDVPEGYKVSRKEKRNFPLILESPSPNQTSLYFCASSPGGAATNEKLFFGSGTQLSVL.

The chain employs TRBV7-3 and TRBJ1-5; tentatively, D is TRBD1 (6 bases). The length of the CDR3 is 13 residues. Germline CDR1 SGHTA, CDR2 FQGTGA. Trimming stripped 5 bases from V and 4 bases from J, with 9 bases between. In nucleotides, the CDR3 is TGTGCCAGCAGCCTTGACAGGAATCAGCCCCAGCATTTT. Residues: CASSLDRNQPQHF.

This clone was seen a single time. One end of the junction fails to match germline, which may point to a read error. The chain uses TRBV19 and TRBJ2-7; D is perhaps TRBD1 (5 bases). The CDR3 totals 11 residues. The germline V gene has CDR1 LNHDA and CDR2 SQIVND (reference sequence). The CDR3: CASTEGVGLHF. Written as DNA, the CDR3 is TGTGCCAGTACCGAAGGGGTGGGGCTACACTTC.